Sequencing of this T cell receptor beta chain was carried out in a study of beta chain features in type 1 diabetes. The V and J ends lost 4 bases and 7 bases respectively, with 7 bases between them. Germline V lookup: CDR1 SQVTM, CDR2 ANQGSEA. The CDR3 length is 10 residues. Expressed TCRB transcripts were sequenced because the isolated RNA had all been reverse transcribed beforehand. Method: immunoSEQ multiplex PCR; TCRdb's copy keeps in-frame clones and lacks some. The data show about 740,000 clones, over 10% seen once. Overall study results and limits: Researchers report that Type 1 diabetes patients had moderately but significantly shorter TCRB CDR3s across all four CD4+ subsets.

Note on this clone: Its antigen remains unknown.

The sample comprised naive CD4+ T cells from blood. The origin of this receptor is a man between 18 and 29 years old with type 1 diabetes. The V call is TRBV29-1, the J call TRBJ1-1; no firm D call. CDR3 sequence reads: CSVALLEAFF. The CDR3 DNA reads TGCAGCGTTGCGCTCCTTGAAGCTTTCTTT.